What follows describes a single TCR beta chain. In the original workflow: Nucleated cell number was recorded as an estimate derived from reference gene primer amplification. The repertoire was sequenced with immunoSEQ multiplex PCR; TCRdb's copy has only in-frame clones and lacks some. D and trimming come from the DNA, and the V and J calls and clone size come from that table. The repertoire holds about 290,000 clones, with about 82% as singletons. The data were obtained in a study of blood T cell repertoires in COVID-19. On the study more broadly: The cDNA or gDNA used as material had been derived from T cells, B-cell-depleted T cells, or PBMCs.

CDR1 and CDR2 (germline): LNHNV, YYDKDF (reference sequence). Between the trimmed V and J ends, which lost 3 bases and 0 bases, there was a span of 11 bases. The CDR3 runs to 16 residues. This chain joins TRBV15 and TRBJ1-4, with a possible D match to TRBD1 (6 bases). The receptor's source is a woman aged 45-59 years with active or convalescent COVID-19. Source material: peripheral blood. The DNA of the CDR3 is TGTGCCACCAGCAGGGCCAGGACAGCAACTAATGAAAAACTGTTTTTT. This codes for CATSRARTATNEKLFF.